This T cell receptor beta chain came from a study of control samples from healthy donors and cancer patients. Between the trimmed V and J ends, which lost 3 bases and 7 bases, there was a span of 16 bases. Per germline, CDR1 LNHDA and CDR2 SQIVND (reference sequence). This CDR3 is 15 amino acids long. Profiling relied on immunoSEQ multiplex PCR, and the TCRdb table lists in-frame clones only, not all of them. The profile shows around 100,000 clones, just over 85% of them singletons. This clonotype was obtained from a young man in good health. The V call is TRBV19, the J call TRBJ1-5; D is undetermined. The sample taken for sequencing was blood. Here the CDR3 DNA reads TGTGCCAGTAGTATCCCCGGGAAAGGGAGCCAGCCCCAGCATTTT. This codes for CASSIPGKGSQPQHF.